These 2 T cell receptor beta chains were sequenced from one sample in a study of cytomegalovirus exposure and HLA in healthy donors. The primer mix had 60 Vbeta and 13 Jbeta primers. Only in-frame clones appear in the TCRdb table, and some are missing; sequencing was by immunoSEQ multiplex PCR. The sample lists about 200,000 clones; about four fifths were seen once. The sample consisted of PBMCs. These TCRs come from a man in his forties in good health and CMV-seropositive.

CDR3: CSVRQPAGDTIYF. Written as DNA, the CDR3 is TGCAGCGTTCGCCAGCCCGCGGGGGACACCATATATTTT. The genes are TRBV29-1 and TRBJ1-3; TRBD1 might be the D (5 bases). The germline V gene encodes CDR1 SQVTM and CDR2 ANQGSEA. With 5 bases removed from V and 8 bases from J, the gap between germline ends came to 16 bases. The CDR3 runs to 13 residues. Variable domain in full (rest from reference TRBV29-1 and TRBJ1-3): SAVISQKPSRDICQRGTSLTIQCQVDSQVTMMFWYRQQPGQSLTLIATANQGSEATYESGFVIDKFPISRPNLTFSTLTVSNMSPEDSSIYLCSVRQPAGDTIYFGEGSWLTVV.

The chain joins TRBV6-1 to TRBJ2-7; 8 bases fit TRBD2. Unmatched junction bases numbered 4, after V lost 6 bases and J lost 0 bases. The CDR3 is made up of 14 amino acids. Germline V gene lookup returns CDR1 MNHNS and CDR2 SASEGT. The CDR3 nucleotides are TGTGCCAGCAGAGATAGCGGGAACTCCTACGAGCAGTACTTC. Encoded protein: CASRDSGNSYEQYF.